This entry features one T cell receptor (beta chain) sequence. Antigen specificity is unknown. This sample is part of a study of T-cell memory formation after mild COVID-19. General observations from the study: Among contracting clones, CD4+ were mainly CM/EM and CD8+ enriched in EMRA. The pre-infection memory compartment contained some responding clones, suggesting cross-reactive memory joined.

A 5'RACE reaction primed in the constant segment made cDNA libraries of TCR alpha and TCR beta, and these carried sample barcodes and UMIs. MiXCR, run by TCRdb on the 5' RACE reads, gives a single entry per CDR3 protein. This sample has 470,000 or so distinct CDR3 sequences, with around 25% found just once. CDR1 MNHEY and CDR2 SMNVEV come from the germline V gene (reference sequence). CDR3 size: 19 residues. Trimming pared 4 bases from V and 5 bases from J, leaving 26 bases between. The sequenced sample consisted of PBMCs or a T cell subset sorted from them (not recorded which). The origin of this receptor is an adult woman who had mild COVID-19 (a few samples of this study predate the infection). Cell type and time point are not known. The chain couples TRBV27 to TRBJ1-4, with D unresolved. In DNA, the CDR3 is TGTGCCAGCAGTTCCCATTACCCTTACTCCCCCGCCGGGAATGAAAAACTGTTTTTT. Translated: CASSSHYPYSPAGNEKLFF.